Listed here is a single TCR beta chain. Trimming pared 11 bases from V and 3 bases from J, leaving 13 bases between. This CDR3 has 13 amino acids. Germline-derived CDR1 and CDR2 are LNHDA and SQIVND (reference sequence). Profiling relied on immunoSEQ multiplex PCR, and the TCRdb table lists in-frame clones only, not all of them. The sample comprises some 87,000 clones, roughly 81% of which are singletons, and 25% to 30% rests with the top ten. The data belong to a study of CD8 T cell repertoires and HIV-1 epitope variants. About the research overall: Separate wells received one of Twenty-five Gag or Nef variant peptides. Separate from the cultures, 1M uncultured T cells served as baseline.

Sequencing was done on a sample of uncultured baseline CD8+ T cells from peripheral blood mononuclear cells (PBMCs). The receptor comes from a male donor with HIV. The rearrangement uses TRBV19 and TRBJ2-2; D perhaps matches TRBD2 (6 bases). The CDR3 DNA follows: TGTGCCGTTGGGGGGATGTACACCGGGGAGCTGTTTTTT. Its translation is CAVGGMYTGELFF. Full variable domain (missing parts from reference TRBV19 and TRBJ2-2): DGGITQSPKYLFRKEGQNVTLSCEQNLNHDAMYWYRQDPGQGLRLIYYSQIVNDFQKGDIAEGYSVSREKKESFPLTVTSAQKNPTAFYLCAVGGMYTGELFFGEGSRLTVL.